The clone carrying this T cell receptor beta chain was recorded only once. What it binds is not known. The data belong to a study of T-cell reconstitution after alpha-beta-depleted transplantation in children. Notes on the study in general: Some patients' high day-60 TCRbeta diversity was traced to surviving recipient T cells and thymic progenitors. T-cell counts and diversity were attributed mostly to newly produced T cells one year after transplant. Several hundred expanded graft clones reportedly supplied alpha-beta T cells about two months after transplant.

The germline V gene encodes CDR1 PRHDT and CDR2 FYEKMQ (reference sequence). This CDR3 is 20 amino acids long. After removal of 3 bases from V and 5 bases from J, the junction contained 16 bases not matched to a gene. Unique molecular identifiers were used to barcode this TCRbeta library. MiXCR, applied by TCRdb to the PCR reads, yields one record per CDR3 protein. Here the sample spans around 180,000 distinct CDR3 sequences, 11% being singletons. The chain has TRBV13 and TRBJ2-1; TRBD2 aligns across 13 bases. This TCR was recovered from a boy younger than 10 with acute myeloid leukemia, due to receive a stem cell transplant. Sequencing was performed on PBMCs, taken before TCRalphabeta/CD19-depleted stem cell transplant. The CDR3 DNA reads as TGTGCCAGCAGCTTCTTCCTAACCTCAGCCGGGACTAGCGGGAACAATGAGCAGTTCTTC. It is translated as CASSFFLTSAGTSGNNEQFF.